These T cell receptor beta chains were read from a single sample in a study of T-cell reconstitution after alpha-beta-depleted transplantation in children. Via MiXCR, TCRdb re-called the PCR reads, giving one row per CDR3 protein. The sample holds some 530,000 distinct CDR3 sequences, under 15% seen once. Specimen: PBMCs from the stem cell graft donor, collected from the stem cell graft. Receptors were obtained from a human donor who donated a stem cell graft to a child with combined immunodeficiency. CDR3s include the opening cysteine and the closing phenylalanine or tryptophan. A D gene is named only where the DNA matches it firmly. For some rows the clone size is stated as once, few or many, or as a class when expanded; others skip it.

>-|TRBV12-3/TRBV12-4|TRBJ2-7|few
TGTGCCAGCACCCAAACCGGGGGCGAGCAGTACTTC
CASTQTGGEQYF
>-|TRBV12-3/TRBV12-4|TRBJ1-1|many
TGTGCCAGCAGTTTACTGGGGGATGAAGCTTTCTTT
CASSLLGDEAFF
>-|TRBV2|TRBJ2-2|-
TGTGCCAGCAGCGTTAGAGGGGCCGCGATCGGGGAGCTGTTTTTT
CASSVRGAAIGELFF
>-|TRBV30|TRBJ2-5|-
TGTGCCTCCGCACCTTACCAAGAGACCCAGTACTTC
CASAPYQETQYF
>-|TRBV12-3/TRBV12-4|TRBJ2-3|few
TGTGCCAGTTTTTCGGGTGAAGGCACAGATACGCAGTATTTT
CASFSGEGTDTQYF
>TRBD2|TRBV15|TRBJ2-1|few
TGTGCCACCAGCAGAGTTCTAGCGGAAAAACTCTACAATGAGCAGTTCTTC
CATSRVLAEKLYNEQFF
>-|TRBV6-6|TRBJ1-1|many
TGTGCCAGCAGTTATGAGATGAACACTGAAGCTTTCTTT
CASSYEMNTEAFF
>-|TRBV7-2|TRBJ1-6|many
TGTGCCAGCAGCGACGTGGGGGGCGTGAGTTCACCCCTCCACTTT
CASSDVGGVSSPLHF
>TRBD2|TRBV12-3/TRBV12-4|TRBJ2-3|few
TGTGCCACCCGGGGACTAGCGAAAGATACAGATACGCAGTATTTT
CATRGLAKDTDTQYF
>TRBD1|TRBV12-3/TRBV12-4|TRBJ1-3|-
TGTGCCAGCAGTTTAGCCGGCGGTGACAGGGCGTTTGGAAACACCATATATTTT
CASSLAGGDRAFGNTIYF
>-|TRBV4-3|TRBJ2-4|many
TGCGCCAGCAGCCAAGAACACAGGAGGGACATTCAGTACTTC
CASSQEHRRDIQYF
>-|TRBV4-3|TRBJ1-1|-
TGCGCCAGCAGCCGCGACCTAAGCAAGAGGTTGAACACTGAAGCTTTCTTT
CASSRDLSKRLNTEAFF
>-|TRBV12-3/TRBV12-4|TRBJ1-1|many
TGTGCCAGCAGTCCACGGTACACTGAAGCTTTCTTT
CASSPRYTEAFF
>TRBD2|TRBV18|TRBJ2-7|many
TGTGCCAGCTCACCGGAAGGAAGGGTTAACGGGAGGGAGCAGTACTTC
CASSPEGRVNGREQYF
>TRBD1|TRBV2|TRBJ2-1|-
TGTGCCAGCAGCGACGTCCTGGGGCAGGGGGCTGGGAATGAGCAGTTCTTC
CASSDVLGQGAGNEQFF
>-|TRBV12-3/TRBV12-4|TRBJ2-3|many
TGTGCCAGCAGTTTAGGGGCCAGCACAGATACGCAGTATTTT
CASSLGASTDTQYF
>TRBD1|TRBV12-3/TRBV12-4|TRBJ2-7|few
TGTGCCAGCAGTTTATTTTGGACAGGGGGAACCTACGAGCAGTACTTC
CASSLFWTGGTYEQYF
>-|TRBV24-1|TRBJ2-2|many
TGTGCCACCAGTGATTCTACAGGTGTCGCCGGGGAGCTGTTTTTT
CATSDSTGVAGELFF
>-|TRBV2|TRBJ2-6|few
TGTGCCTCAAACACCCAGGGGACTGGGGCCAACGTCCTGACTTTC
CASNTQGTGANVLTF
>-|TRBV3-1|TRBJ2-3|few
TGTGCCAGCAGCCCCCTTTTGGTCGGAAATACGCAGTATTTT
CASSPLLVGNTQYF
>-|TRBV5-1|TRBJ2-7|few
TGCGCCAGCAGCTTGGGTTTGGCGGGGAGCTCCTACGAGCAGTACTTC
CASSLGLAGSSYEQYF
>TRBD1|TRBV5-1|TRBJ2-1|-
TGCGCCAGCAGCCGCGAGGGACAGGGTGTCGATGAGCAGTTCTTC
CASSREGQGVDEQFF
>TRBD2|TRBV24-1|TRBJ2-3|many
TGTGCCACCAGTGGGGAGTCTAGCGGGGGATTAAGCACAGATACGCAGTATTTT
CATSGESSGGLSTDTQYF
>TRBD1|TRBV5-6|TRBJ2-7|-
TGTGCCAGCAGCCCACGGGACAGGGGGTTCGAGCAGTACTTC
CASSPRDRGFEQYF
>-|TRBV5-1|TRBJ1-3|-
TGCGCCAGCAGCTCTCGAGAGGCGGGTGGAAACACCATATATTTT
CASSSREAGGNTIYF
>TRBD1|TRBV30|TRBJ1-2|-
TGTGCCTGGAGAGGGGGCGCCTATGAGGGTAACTATGGCTACACCTTC
CAWRGGAYEGNYGYTF
>-|TRBV12-3/TRBV12-4|TRBJ2-7|many
TGTGCCAGCAGTCCCACAGGAGACGCGGGCTACGAGCAGTACTTC
CASSPTGDAGYEQYF
>TRBD2|TRBV7-3|TRBJ2-3|-
TGTGCCAGCAGCCGAGGTGGGCTAGCGGGAGAGAGTACGCAGTATTTT
CASSRGGLAGESTQYF
>-|TRBV27|TRBJ2-7|few
TGTGCCAGCAGTTTAAGGTCTGGAACCTACGAGCAGTACTTC
CASSLRSGTYEQYF
>-|TRBV4-3|TRBJ2-6|many
TGCGCCAGCAGCCAAGATCCGGGAGCTGGGGCCAACGTCCTGACTTTC
CASSQDPGAGANVLTF
>TRBD1|TRBV15|TRBJ2-1|many
TGTGCCACCACTTGGGACAGGGGGCAGCTGGCTGAGCAGTTCTTC
CATTWDRGQLAEQFF
>-|TRBV19|TRBJ2-2|many
TGTGCCAGCAGCACAAACACCGGGGAGCTGTTTTTT
CASSTNTGELFF
>-|TRBV28|TRBJ1-1|few
TGTGCCAGCAAACCTGGAGGATACACTGAAGCTTTCTTT
CASKPGGYTEAFF
>-|TRBV15|TRBJ2-3|-
TGTGCCACCAGCAGGTCCCGCGGACACTCAATAGATACGCAGTATTTT
CATSRSRGHSIDTQYF
>-|TRBV25-1|TRBJ1-5|-
TGTGCCAGCAGTGGATGGGATAGCAATCAGCCCCAGCATTTT
CASSGWDSNQPQHF
>-|TRBV4-2|TRBJ2-2|medium-sized
TGTGCCAGCAGCCAAGAGGGGAGGCACTCCGGGGAGCTGTTTTTT
CASSQEGRHSGELFF
>TRBD2|TRBV7-2|TRBJ2-3|-
TGTGCCAGCAGGGGGGAAGCGGGAGGGACGGATACGCAGTATTTT
CASRGEAGGTDTQYF
>TRBD1|TRBV6-1|TRBJ2-2|-
TGTGCCAGCAGGTCCCCCGGGACAGGGGGCACCGGGGAGCTGTTTTTT
CASRSPGTGGTGELFF
>-|TRBV20-1|TRBJ2-3|-
TGCAGTGCTAGTTACGGGGGCCGGGGGACAGATACGCAGTATTTT
CSASYGGRGTDTQYF
>-|TRBV7-2|TRBJ2-7|many
TGTGCCAGCAGCCCTCAGGAGGCTAGGCAGTACTTC
CASSPQEARQYF
>TRBD2|TRBV14|TRBJ2-1|-
TGTGCCAGCAGCCAAGAGCTAGCGGGAGTTGGGAATGAGCAGTTCTTC
CASSQELAGVGNEQFF
>TRBD2|TRBV12-3/TRBV12-4|TRBJ2-7|-
TGTGCCAGCAGACTGCGGGAGGGGTCCGAGCAGTACTTC
CASRLREGSEQYF
>TRBD2|TRBV20-1|TRBJ2-3|-
TGCAGTGTGTGCGGGGGGGCTACCACAGATACGCAGTATTTT
CSVCGGATTDTQYF
>-|TRBV5-1|TRBJ1-1|few
TGCGCCAGCAGCTTGGGGAGGGCAGGGTCCTTTATGAACACTGAAGCTTTCTTT
CASSLGRAGSFMNTEAFF
>-|TRBV6-2/TRBV6-3|TRBJ2-7|-
TGTGCCAGCAGTTTCGGGGCAGGCACCTACGAGCAGTACTTC
CASSFGAGTYEQYF
>TRBD1|TRBV20-1|TRBJ1-4|many
TGCAGTGCTGTCCACAGGGGGCAAGCTGAAAAACTGTTTTTT
CSAVHRGQAEKLFF
>TRBD2|TRBV15|TRBJ2-1|-
TGTGCCACCAGCAGAGACCCTGATCCGGGACTAGCGGACAATGAGCAGTTCTTC
CATSRDPDPGLADNEQFF
>-|TRBV5-1|TRBJ1-2|few
TGCGCCAGCAGCTTAGGGGGGGCAGGGAACTATGGCTACACCTTC
CASSLGGAGNYGYTF
>-|TRBV18|TRBJ1-6|few
TGTGCCAGCTCACCTGGGGATTCACCCCTCCACTTT
CASSPGDSPLHF
>TRBD2|TRBV9|TRBJ2-1|few
TGTGCCAGCAGCGTAGAGGGTACTAGCGGGGTTGATGAGCAGTTCTTC
CASSVEGTSGVDEQFF
>-|TRBV29-1|TRBJ2-3|-
TGCAGCGTTGAAGATGCCCGGACAGATACGCAGTATTTT
CSVEDARTDTQYF
>TRBD1|TRBV4-3|TRBJ2-2|few
TGCGCCAGCAGCCAAGCCGGGACAGGGGGCATGACCGGGGAGCTGTTTTTT
CASSQAGTGGMTGELFF
>-|TRBV6-5|TRBJ1-1|few
TGTGCCAGCAGTTACTTGAAGGACACTGAAGCTTTCTTT
CASSYLKDTEAFF
>-|TRBV10-3|TRBJ1-2|few
TGTGCCATCAGTGAAGGGAGGACCCCACGCGGCTATGGCTACACCTTC
CAISEGRTPRGYGYTF
>-|TRBV7-8|TRBJ2-3|-
TGTGCCAGCAGCTTATTTTTTAATAAAGATACGCAGTATTTT
CASSLFFNKDTQYF